The 3 T cell receptor beta chains below were found in one sample sequenced in a study of beta chain features in type 1 diabetes. Study-wide results and caveats: Among all four CD4+ subsets, Type 1 diabetes patients had TCRB CDR3s that were moderately but significantly shorter.

Expressed TCRB transcripts got sequenced, as all isolated RNA was reverse transcribed. The method was immunoSEQ multiplex PCR; TCRdb's version includes in-frame clones alone and lacks a portion of them. The sample consists of around 600,000 clones, under 15% of them appearing once. These receptors are not linked to any known antigen. Sequencing was carried out using naive CD4+ T cells from blood. The receptors here all came from a man aged 25 to 45 with type 1 diabetes.

Concerning this clone: The same CDR3 also results from other DNA sequences found in this sample. The J gene is TRBJ2-3, the V gene TRBV9; D call uncertain. CDR1 is SGDLS and CDR2 is YYNGEE in the germline V gene. This CDR3 has 12 residues. Trimming pared 0 bases from V and 4 bases from J, leaving 3 bases between. The CDR3 DNA is TGTGCCAGCAGCGTAGCGGCAGATACGCAGTATTTT. It specifies CASSVAADTQYF.

This clone was counted a few times. J is TRBJ1-3 and V is TRBV7-2; D call uncertain. Germline V gives CDR1 SGHTA, CDR2 FQGNSA. Trimming left V 1 base short and J 2 bases short, with 9 bases between. The CDR3 totals 15 residues. CDR3 DNA sequence: TGTGCCAGCAGCTTAGAAGGGCTTGCTGGAAACACCATATATTTT. This encodes CASSLEGLAGNTIYF. Variable domain in full (rest from reference TRBV7-2 and TRBJ1-3): GAGVSQSPSNKVTEKGKDVELRCDPISGHTALYWYRQSLGQGLEFLIYFQGNSAPDKSGLPSDRFSAERTGGSVSTLTIQRTQQEDSAVYLCASSLEGLAGNTIYFGEGSWLTVV.

The rearrangement links TRBV19 to TRBJ1-6; D unclear. This CDR3 contains 15 residues. With 3 bases removed from V and 5 bases from J, the gap between germline ends came to 11 bases. Germline V CDR1 and CDR2: LNHDA, SQIVND (reference sequence). CDR3 DNA: TGTGCCAGTAGTATCAACGCTCGGGATAATTCACCCCTCCACTTT. It yields the protein CASSINARDNSPLHF.